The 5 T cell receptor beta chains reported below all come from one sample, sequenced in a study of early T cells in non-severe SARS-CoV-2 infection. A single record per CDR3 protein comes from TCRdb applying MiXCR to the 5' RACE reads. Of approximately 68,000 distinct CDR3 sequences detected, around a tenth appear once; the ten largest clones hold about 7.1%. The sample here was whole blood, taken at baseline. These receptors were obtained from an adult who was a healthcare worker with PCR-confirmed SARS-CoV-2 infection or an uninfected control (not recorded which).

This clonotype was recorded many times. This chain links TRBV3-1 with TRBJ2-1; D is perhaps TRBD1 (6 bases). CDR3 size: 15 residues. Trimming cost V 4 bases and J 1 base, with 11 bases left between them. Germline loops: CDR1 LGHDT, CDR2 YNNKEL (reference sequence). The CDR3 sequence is CASSPGRGSYNEQFF. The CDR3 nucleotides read TGTGCCAGCAGCCCAGGCAGGGGTTCCTACAATGAGCAGTTCTTC.

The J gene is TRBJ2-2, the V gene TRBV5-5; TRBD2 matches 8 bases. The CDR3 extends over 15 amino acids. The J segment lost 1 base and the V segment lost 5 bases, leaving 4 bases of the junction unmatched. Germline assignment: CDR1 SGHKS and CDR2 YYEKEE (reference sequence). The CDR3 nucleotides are TGTGCCAGCAGGTTAAGCGGGGGGAACACCGGGGAGCTGTTTTTT. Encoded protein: CASRLSGGNTGELFF.

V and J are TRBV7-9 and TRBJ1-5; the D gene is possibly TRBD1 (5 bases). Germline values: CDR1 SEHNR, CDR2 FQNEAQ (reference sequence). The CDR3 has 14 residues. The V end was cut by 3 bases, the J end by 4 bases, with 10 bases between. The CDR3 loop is CASSLMGDNQPQHF. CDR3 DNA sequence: TGTGCCAGCAGCTTGATGGGGGATAATCAGCCCCAGCATTTT.

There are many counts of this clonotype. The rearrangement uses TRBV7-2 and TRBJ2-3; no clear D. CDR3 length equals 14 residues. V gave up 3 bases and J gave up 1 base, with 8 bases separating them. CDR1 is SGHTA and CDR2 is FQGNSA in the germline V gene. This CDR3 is CASSLDRGTDTQYF. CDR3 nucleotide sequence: TGTGCCAGCAGCTTGGATAGGGGCACAGATACGCAGTATTTT.

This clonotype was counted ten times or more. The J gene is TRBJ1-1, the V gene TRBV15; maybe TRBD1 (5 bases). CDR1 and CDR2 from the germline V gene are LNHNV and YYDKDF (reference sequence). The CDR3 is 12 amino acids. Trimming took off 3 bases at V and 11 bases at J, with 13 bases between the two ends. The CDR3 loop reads CATSRGMEGAFF. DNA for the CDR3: TGTGCCACCAGCAGGGGAATGGAGGGGGCTTTCTTT.